The 27 T cell receptor beta chains given below trace back to one sample, sequenced in a study of T cells in Graves' hyperthyroidism and ophthalmopathy. Template material for amplifying TCR beta CDR3 regions consisted of RNA transcripts. HTBI primers were used for first-round RT-PCR of the TCR CDR3. TCRdb analysed the multiplex PCR reads with MiXCR anew, one entry per CDR3 protein. The table has some 690,000 distinct CDR3 sequences, around 16% seen once. Sequencing was performed on blood. The receptors derive from a man aged 45-60 years with Graves' hyperthyroidism.

This clonotype was seen many times. The rearrangement joins TRBV12-3 or TRBV12-4 to TRBJ2-7; D might be TRBD2 (5 bases). The CDR3 totals 15 residues. V lost 5 bases to trimming and J lost 0 bases, with 14 bases between them. CDR3 loop: CASSPRTGSSYEQYF. In DNA, the CDR3 is TGTGCCAGCAGTCCCCGGACGGGGAGCTCCTACGAGCAGTACTTC.

This clonotype was counted at least ten times. The V call is TRBV19, the J call TRBJ1-5; 9 bases match TRBD1. The CDR3 contains 14 residues. J gave up 1 base and V 5 bases, and 0 bases lay outside the gene matches. Germline CDR1 is LNHDA and CDR2 is SQIVND (reference sequence). The CDR3 sequence: CASSGTGSNQPQHF. CDR3 sequence (DNA): TGTGCCAGTAGTGGGACAGGGAGCAATCAGCCCCAGCATTTT.

This clonotype was observed a few times. CDR3 sequence (DNA): TGTGCCATCAGTGACGACAGACAGGGCGAAGTCTATGAGCAGTTCTTC. Translating it yields CAISDDRQGEVYEQFF. The rearrangement uses TRBV10-3 and TRBJ2-1; 7 bases align to TRBD1. The junction had 13 bases not matched to a gene; V was cut back by 3 bases and J by 8 bases. Germline loops: CDR1 ENHRY, CDR2 SYGVKD. The CDR3 sequence is 16 residues long.

Ten or more counts support this clonotype. This rearrangement joins TRBV10-3 to TRBJ2-2; 7 positions match TRBD1. J gave up 7 bases and V 7 bases, and 6 bases lay outside the gene matches. The CDR3 totals 13 residues. Germline loops: CDR1 ENHRY, CDR2 SYGVKD. In DNA, the CDR3 is TGTGCCATCACCGCTACAGGGGACGGGGAGCTGTTTTTT. It is translated as CAITATGDGELFF.

This clonotype was recorded many times. This chain joins TRBV20-1 and TRBJ1-1; D uncertain. The CDR3 runs 14 residues. Trimming left V 5 bases short and J 1 base short, with 14 bases between. The V gene's germline CDR1 is DFQATT and CDR2 SNEGSKA (reference sequence). The CDR3 DNA reads TGCAGTGCTCCCCGTCCGGGTTCGAACACTGAAGCTTTCTTT. Its protein product is CSAPRPGSNTEAFF.

This clonotype was seen ten or more times. The chain recombines TRBV20-1 with TRBJ2-7; D gene uncertain. CDR3 size: 12 residues. Germline values: CDR1 DFQATT, CDR2 SNEGSKA (reference sequence). V lost 5 bases, J lost 0 bases, and 8 bases lay in between. In DNA form, the CDR3 reads TGCAGTGCTGGGGAAATCTCCTACGAGCAGTACTTC. Its translation is CSAGEISYEQYF.

At least ten counts were recorded for this clonotype. This chain uses TRBV9 with TRBJ1-2; D gene unclear. Trimming took 0 bases from V and 1 from J, leaving 4 bases between them. The CDR3 covers 13 residues. CDR1 and CDR2 from the germline V gene are SGDLS and YYNGEE. The CDR3 DNA reads as TGTGCCAGCAGCGTAGACTTTAACTATGGCTACACCTTC. Translation: CASSVDFNYGYTF.

This clonotype was counted at least ten times. The chain links TRBV30 to TRBJ2-1; D call uncertain. CDR3 size: 15 residues. V lost 0 bases and J lost 0, with 9 bases in between. The germline gives CDR1 GTSNPN, CDR2 SVGIG (reference sequence). CDR3 sequence reads: CAWSVARSSYNEQFF. The CDR3 coding sequence is TGTGCCTGGAGTGTGGCCCGAAGCTCCTACAATGAGCAGTTCTTC.

This clonotype was counted only a few times. The chain joins TRBV28 to TRBJ2-2, with D perhaps given as TRBD1 or TRBD2 (7 bases each). The CDR3 has 17 residues. Germline V gene data show CDR1 as MDHEN and CDR2 as SYDVKM. Trimming removed 7 bases at V and 1 base at J, with 19 bases between. CDR3 in DNA: TGTGCCAGCATCCAGGGGGGTGCTAGCGGGAACACCGGGGAGCTGTTTTTT. Amino acid sequence: CASIQGGASGNTGELFF.

The chain links TRBV7-6 to TRBJ2-7, with D possibly being TRBD2 (6 bases). CDR3 length: 15 residues. CDR1 is SGHVS and CDR2 is FNYEAQ in the germline V gene. Trimming took 5 bases from V and 0 from J, leaving 14 bases between them. DNA of the CDR3: TGTGCCAGCAGCCCCGAGACTAGGGCCTCCTACGAGCAGTACTTC. As protein: CASSPETRASYEQYF.

This clonotype appeared many times. The gene calls are TRBV6-1 and TRBJ2-1, with TRBD1 identical over 12 bases. CDR1 and CDR2 from the germline V gene are MNHNS and SASEGT. The CDR3 has 15 residues. The V and J ends lost 0 bases and 9 bases, in that order; junction bases with no gene match: 3. CDR3 loop: CASSEAGQGAGEQFF. In DNA form, the CDR3 reads TGTGCCAGCAGTGAAGCGGGACAGGGGGCAGGTGAGCAGTTCTTC.

This clonotype was counted many times. This chain joins TRBV5-6 and TRBJ1-2, with 10 positions matching TRBD1. V dropped 5 bases and J dropped 3; count of bases not matched to a gene: 10. CDR3 length equals 16 residues. CDR1 and CDR2 (germline): SGHDT, YYEEEE. This chain's CDR3 is CASSPRTGGAYYGYTF. The CDR3 DNA sequence: TGTGCCAGCAGTCCCCGGACAGGGGGGGCTTACTATGGCTACACCTTC.

J is TRBJ2-3 and V is TRBV5-1, with D hard to call. Germline loops: CDR1 SGHRS, CDR2 YFSETQ. Trimming left V 0 bases short and J 0 bases short, with 8 bases between. The CDR3 extends over 15 amino acids. The CDR3 here is CASSLATPSTDTQYF. The CDR3 DNA follows: TGCGCCAGCAGCTTGGCTACCCCTAGCACAGATACGCAGTATTTT.

About this clonotype itself: A read error is possible here, since a much larger clone lies one base away. The CDR3 loop is CASSPQGVDEQYF. The CDR3 nucleotides read TGTGCCAGCAGCCCACAGGGAGTCGACGAGCAGTACTTC. The chain employs TRBV7-9 and TRBJ2-7, with a tentative D call TRBD1 (6 bases). Germline V CDR1 and CDR2: SEHNR, FQNEAQ (reference sequence). With 5 bases removed from V and 5 bases from J, the gap between germline ends came to 13 bases. The CDR3 is 13 amino acids.

Notes on this clonotype: A clone one base away is much larger, so this may be a read error. This rearrangement joins TRBV14 to TRBJ2-1; TRBD1 matches 10 bases. CDR3 size: 15 residues. CDR1 SGHDN and CDR2 FVKESK come from the germline V gene. CDR3 sequence reads: CASSLDRGLYNEKFF. DNA for the CDR3: TGTGCCAGCAGCTTAGACAGGGGGCTGTACAATGAGAAGTTCTTC.

The sample holds many counts of this clonotype. V and J are TRBV12-3 or TRBV12-4 and TRBJ1-1; 12 nucleotides line up with TRBD1. There are 16 residues in the CDR3. V gave up 6 bases and J gave up 5 bases; unmatched junction bases: 10. The CDR3 here is CASRSRDRGPGTEAFF. The CDR3, as DNA: TGTGCCAGCAGGTCGAGGGACAGGGGGCCGGGGACTGAAGCTTTCTTT.

This chain links TRBV29-1 with TRBJ1-2; D not certain. The CDR3 contains 12 residues. Germline values: CDR1 SQVTM, CDR2 ANQGSEA. The germline V and J ends were trimmed by 6 bases and 0 bases, with 8 bases remaining between them. The CDR3: CSVGSANYGYTF. CDR3 nucleotides: TGCAGCGTGGGGTCAGCTAACTATGGCTACACCTTC.

CDR3 region: CASSFHRAGEQFF. DNA for the CDR3: TGTGCCAGCAGCTTCCACAGGGCTGGCGAGCAGTTCTTC. V usage is TRBV13 and J usage is TRBJ2-1; maybe TRBD1 (6 bases). The germline V and J ends were trimmed by 3 bases and 10 bases, with 13 bases remaining between them. This CDR3 has 13 amino acids. Germline V gene lookup returns CDR1 PRHDT and CDR2 FYEKMQ (reference sequence).

The table lists this clonotype with a few counts. The chain links TRBV28 to TRBJ2-4; 7 positions match TRBD2. CDR3 length equals 17 residues. Looked up from germline, CDR1 is MDHEN and CDR2 is SYDVKM. After removal of 5 bases from V and 1 base from J, the junction contained 11 bases not matched to a gene. CDR3 nucleotide sequence: TGTGCCAGCAGTCCAACTAGCGCCGCGAGGGCCAAAAACATTCAGTACTTC. It specifies CASSPTSAARAKNIQYF.

This clonotype was found many times. CDR3 in amino acids: CASSQRAGAHSNYGYTF. Here the CDR3 DNA reads TGTGCCAGCAGTCAAAGGGCAGGGGCCCACTCTAACTATGGCTACACCTTC. The V gene is TRBV28, the J gene TRBJ1-2; D is possibly TRBD1 (6 bases). Trimming removed 5 bases at V and 0 bases at J, with 19 bases between. Germline lookup yields CDR1 MDHEN and CDR2 SYDVKM. The CDR3 has 17 residues.

This clonotype occurred many times. The J gene is TRBJ2-1, the V gene TRBV5-1; 10 bases align to TRBD2. J lost 7 bases, V lost 1 base, and 8 bases had no gene match. CDR3 length: 16 amino acids. Germline values: CDR1 SGHRS, CDR2 YFSETQ. The CDR3 reads CASSLSASGSGNEQFF. In DNA, the CDR3 is TGCGCCAGCAGCTTGTCGGCTAGCGGGAGTGGGAATGAGCAGTTCTTC.

Comment on this clonotype: One end of the junction does not line up with germline, which may come from a read error. The chain recombines TRBV24-1 with TRBJ1-1, with D maybe TRBD1 (6 bases). In germline, CDR1 is KGHDR, CDR2 SFDVKD. The CDR3 contains 16 residues. In DNA form, the CDR3 reads TGTGCCACCAGTGAGGCAGGGGCGGGGGAGAACACTGAAGCTCTCTTT. Translation gives CATSEAGAGENTEALF.

As to this clonotype: The conserved phenylalanine or tryptophan is not found at the CDR3 terminus, so this likely reflects a read error. The CDR3 loop is CASSPRGELFL. The CDR3, as DNA: TGTGCCAGCAGTCCCAGAGGGGAGCTGTTTCTT. The V gene is TRBV12-3 or TRBV12-4, the J gene TRBJ2-2; D gene unclear. The CDR3 runs to 11 residues. V dropped 5 bases and J dropped 8 bases, with 6 bases sitting between them.

This rearrangement joins TRBV6-1 to TRBJ2-7; D possibly corresponds to TRBD2 (5 bases). The germline V gene has CDR1 MNHNS and CDR2 SASEGT. The CDR3 totals 14 residues. With 6 bases removed from V and 2 bases from J, the gap between germline ends came to 14 bases. The CDR3 sequence is CASRRLEGTYEQYF. For the CDR3, the DNA is TGTGCCAGCAGGCGGTTAGAGGGTACCTACGAGCAGTACTTC.

This clonotype was observed many times. The chain is built from TRBV28 and TRBJ2-7; the D is unclear. This CDR3 is built from 13 residues. Germline V gives CDR1 MDHEN, CDR2 SYDVKM. V shed 6 bases and J shed 3 bases, with 12 bases lying between them. The CDR3 protein is CASRFKAYYEQYF. DNA of the CDR3: TGTGCCAGCAGGTTCAAAGCTTACTACGAGCAGTACTTC.

This clonotype was counted only a few times. The rearrangement uses TRBV20-1 and TRBJ1-1, with D perhaps TRBD1 (6 bases). V lost 8 bases, J lost 1 base, and 11 bases lay in between. CDR1 DFQATT and CDR2 SNEGSKA come from the germline V gene (reference sequence). The CDR3 is made up of 12 amino acids. The CDR3 DNA follows: TGCAGTTCACCGGGACAGAACACTGAAGCTTTCTTT. It translates to CSSPGQNTEAFF.

V is TRBV18 and J is TRBJ2-1; D not certain. Germline CDR1 KGHSH, CDR2 LQKENI. V gave up 3 bases and J gave up 12 bases, with 9 bases separating them. The CDR3 has 11 residues. CDR3 sequence: CASSPADVQFF. CDR3 bases: TGTGCCAGCTCACCGGCCGACGTGCAGTTCTTC.